This T cell receptor (beta chain) was profiled in a study of CXCR3-negative and CXCR3-positive naive CD8 T cells. General study points: CXCR3-positive naive cells had more hydrophobic TRB CDR3s than CXCR3-negative naive cells. CD5 surface expression was similar among naive subsets, and TCR strength was estimated by inference from TRB CDR3 properties. For memory CD8+ cells diversity was much lower, but both naive subsets had comparably high diversity. Naive CXCR3-negative and CXCR3-positive cells had similar TRBV-TRBJ usage; memory differed.

UMI-tagged TRB cDNA libraries were built via 5' RACE. Reanalyzing the 5' RACE reads, TCRdb keeps one entry per CDR3 protein, without DNA. The sample has 140,000 to 150,000 distinct CDR3 sequences. Cells classed as naive CD8+ T cells were CD45RO-CCR7+CD27+CD95-. Worth noting for this clonotype: The antigen remains unidentified.

This CDR3 has 15 amino acids. Per the germline V gene, CDR1 is ENHRY and CDR2 is SYGVKD. This chain uses TRBV10-3 with TRBJ2-7; without DNA, the TCRdb call of TRBD2 cannot be checked. The material sequenced was naive CXCR3+ CD8+ T cells from blood. Indicated subset: CD45RO-CCR7+CD27+CD95- naive CD8+ T cells expressing CXCR3 (TNR3+). The TCR comes from a human donor in good health. Some clones in this sample may be carry-over from other donors' samples. The CDR3 sequence: CAISEPGLAGAEQYF.